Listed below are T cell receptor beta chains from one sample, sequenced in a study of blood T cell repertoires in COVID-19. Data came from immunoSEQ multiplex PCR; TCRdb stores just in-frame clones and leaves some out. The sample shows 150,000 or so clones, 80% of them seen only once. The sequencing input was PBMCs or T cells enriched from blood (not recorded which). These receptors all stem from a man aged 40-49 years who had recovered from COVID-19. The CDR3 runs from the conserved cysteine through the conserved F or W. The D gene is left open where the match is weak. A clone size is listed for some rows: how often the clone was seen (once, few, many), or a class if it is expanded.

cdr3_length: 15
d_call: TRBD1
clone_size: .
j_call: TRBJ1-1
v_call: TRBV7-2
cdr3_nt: TGTGCCAGCAGCTTAATGGGACAGAAGAACACTGAAGCTTTCTTT
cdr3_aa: CASSLMGQKNTEAFF

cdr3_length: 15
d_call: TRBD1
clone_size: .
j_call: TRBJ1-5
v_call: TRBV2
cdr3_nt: TGTGCCAGCAGCCGACAACAGGGGGGTGGTCAGCCCCAGCATTTT
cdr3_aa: CASSRQQGGGQPQHF

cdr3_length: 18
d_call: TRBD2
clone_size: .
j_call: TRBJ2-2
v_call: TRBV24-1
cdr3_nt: TGTGCCACCAGTGATTCGGGACTAGCGGGGGGTTGGGGCGGGGAGCTGTTTTTT
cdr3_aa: CATSDSGLAGGWGGELFF

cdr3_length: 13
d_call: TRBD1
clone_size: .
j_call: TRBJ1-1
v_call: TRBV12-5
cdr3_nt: TGTGCTAGTGGTATATCCGGGACAGTTGAAGCTTTCTTT
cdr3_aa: CASGISGTVEAFF

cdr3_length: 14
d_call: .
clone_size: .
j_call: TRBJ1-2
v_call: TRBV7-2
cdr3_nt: TGTGCCAGCAGCTTAGGACACCTTAACTATGGCTACACCTTC
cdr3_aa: CASSLGHLNYGYTF

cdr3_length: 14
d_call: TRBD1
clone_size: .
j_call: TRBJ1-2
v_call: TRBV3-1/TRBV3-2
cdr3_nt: TGTGCCAGCAGCCCCAGGGGGCGCCTCTATGGCTACACCTTC
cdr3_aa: CASSPRGRLYGYTF

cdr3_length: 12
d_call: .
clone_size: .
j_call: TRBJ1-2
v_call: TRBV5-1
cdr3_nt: TGCGCCAGCAGCCGGGACATCTATGGCTACACCTTC
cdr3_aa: CASSRDIYGYTF

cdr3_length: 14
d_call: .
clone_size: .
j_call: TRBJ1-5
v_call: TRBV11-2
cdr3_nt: TGTGCCAGCAGGAGACATCTTAGCAATCAGCCCCAGCATTTT
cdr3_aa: CASRRHLSNQPQHF

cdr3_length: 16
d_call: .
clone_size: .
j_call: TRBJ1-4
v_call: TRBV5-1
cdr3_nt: TGCGCCAGCAGCCACCAGAGGGTTATGTGGGGAGAAAAACTGTTTTTT
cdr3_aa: CASSHQRVMWGEKLFF

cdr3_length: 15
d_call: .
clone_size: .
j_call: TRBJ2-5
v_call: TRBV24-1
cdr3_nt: TGTGCCACCAGTGATGCGGACACAACCCAAGAGACCCAGTACTTC
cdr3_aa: CATSDADTTQETQYF

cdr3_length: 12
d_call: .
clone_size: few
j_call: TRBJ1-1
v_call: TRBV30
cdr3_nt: TGTGCCTGGAGTCTTTTGGGGGGTGAAGCTTTCTTT
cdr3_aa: CAWSLLGGEAFF

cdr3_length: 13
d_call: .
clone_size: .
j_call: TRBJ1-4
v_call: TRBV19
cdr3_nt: TGTGCCAGTAGTACCCTGTCAGATGAAAAACTGTTTTTT
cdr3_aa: CASSTLSDEKLFF

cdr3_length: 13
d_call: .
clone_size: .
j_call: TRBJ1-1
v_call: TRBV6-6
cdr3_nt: TGTGCCAGCAACCCACAGGGAAACACTGAAGCTTTCTTT
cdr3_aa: CASNPQGNTEAFF

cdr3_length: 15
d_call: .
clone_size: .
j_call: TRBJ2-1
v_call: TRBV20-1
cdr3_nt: TGCAGTGCTAGTAGGAGGACTATCACAGTCAATGAGCAGTTCTTC
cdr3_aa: CSASRRTITVNEQFF

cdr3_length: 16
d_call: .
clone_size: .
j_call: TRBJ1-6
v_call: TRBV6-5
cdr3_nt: TGTGCCAGCAGTTACGGGTTTTACAGGGTTCGTTCACCCCTCCACTTT
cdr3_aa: CASSYGFYRVRSPLHF

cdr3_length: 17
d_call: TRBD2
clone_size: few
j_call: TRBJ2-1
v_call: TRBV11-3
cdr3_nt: TGTGCCAGCAGCTTAGGGACTAGCGGGGGGGCCCACAATGAGCAGTTCTTC
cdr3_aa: CASSLGTSGGAHNEQFF

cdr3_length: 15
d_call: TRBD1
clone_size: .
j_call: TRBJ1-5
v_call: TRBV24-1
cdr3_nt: TGTGCCACCAGTGAACGACAGGGGCGCAATCAGCCCCAGCATTTT
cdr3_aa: CATSERQGRNQPQHF

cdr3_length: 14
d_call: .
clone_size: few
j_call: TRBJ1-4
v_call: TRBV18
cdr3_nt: TGTGCCAGCTCACCAGGGCAGGGCCGCGAAAAACTGTTTTTT
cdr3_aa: CASSPGQGREKLFF

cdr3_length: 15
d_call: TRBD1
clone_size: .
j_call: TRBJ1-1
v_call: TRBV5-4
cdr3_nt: TGTGCCAGCAGCTTGTGGGGCAGGGGGCCGGATGAAGCTTTCTTT
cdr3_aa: CASSLWGRGPDEAFF

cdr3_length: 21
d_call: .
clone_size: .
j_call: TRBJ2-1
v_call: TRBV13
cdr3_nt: TGTGCCAGCAGCTCAGATTATTTTACTACAGAGGGGAGGAGCTCCTACAATGAGCAGTTCTTC
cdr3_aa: CASSSDYFTTEGRSSYNEQFF

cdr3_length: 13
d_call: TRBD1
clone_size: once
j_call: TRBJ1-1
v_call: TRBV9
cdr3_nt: TGTGCCAGCAGCCGACAGGGCGACACTGAAGCTTTCTTT
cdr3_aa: CASSRQGDTEAFF

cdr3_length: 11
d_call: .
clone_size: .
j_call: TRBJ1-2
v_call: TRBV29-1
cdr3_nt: TGCAGCGTAGGGGGGGACTATGGCTACACCTTC
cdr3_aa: CSVGGDYGYTF

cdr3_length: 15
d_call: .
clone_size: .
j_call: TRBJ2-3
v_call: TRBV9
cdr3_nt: TGTGCCAGCAGCGTACGGGGGAGCTACACAGATACGCAGTATTTT
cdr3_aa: CASSVRGSYTDTQYF

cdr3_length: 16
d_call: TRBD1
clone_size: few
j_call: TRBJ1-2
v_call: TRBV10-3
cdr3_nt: TGTGCCATCAGTGAGTCAACTACAGGGGGCAAGTATGGCTACACCTTC
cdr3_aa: CAISESTTGGKYGYTF

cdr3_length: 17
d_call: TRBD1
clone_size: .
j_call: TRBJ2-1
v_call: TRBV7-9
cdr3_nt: TGTGCCAGCAGCTTACCTGGGACAGGTTGCTCCTACAATGAGCAGTTCTTC
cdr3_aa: CASSLPGTGCSYNEQFF

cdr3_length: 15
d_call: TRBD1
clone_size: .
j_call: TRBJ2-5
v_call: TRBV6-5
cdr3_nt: TGTGCCAGCAGGACAGGGGGCCCTTACCAAGAGACCCAGTACTTC
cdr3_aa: CASRTGGPYQETQYF

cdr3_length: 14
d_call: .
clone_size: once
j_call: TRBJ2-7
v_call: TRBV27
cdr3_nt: TGTGCCAGCAGTTTACGGAGCCGGGACTACGAGCAGTACTTC
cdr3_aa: CASSLRSRDYEQYF

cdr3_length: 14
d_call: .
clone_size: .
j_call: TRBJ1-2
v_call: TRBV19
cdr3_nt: TGTGCCAGTAGCCCACAGGGAACGGACTATGGCTACACCTTC
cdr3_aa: CASSPQGTDYGYTF

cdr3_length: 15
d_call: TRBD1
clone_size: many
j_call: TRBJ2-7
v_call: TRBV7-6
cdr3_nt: TGTGCCAGCAGCTTAGGGGCCGGGACAGGCTACGAGCAGTACTTC
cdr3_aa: CASSLGAGTGYEQYF

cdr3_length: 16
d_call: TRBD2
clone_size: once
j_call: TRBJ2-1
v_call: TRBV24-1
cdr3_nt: TGTGCCTCCAAAGCGGGGAGGGCCAGCTCCTACAATGAGCAGTTCTTC
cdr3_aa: CASKAGRASSYNEQFF

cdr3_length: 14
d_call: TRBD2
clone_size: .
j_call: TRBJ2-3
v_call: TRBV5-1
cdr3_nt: TGCGCCAGCAGCAATGGGGGGGAGACAGATACGCAGTATTTT
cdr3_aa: CASSNGGETDTQYF

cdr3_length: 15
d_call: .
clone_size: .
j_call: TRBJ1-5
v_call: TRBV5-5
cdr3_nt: TGTGCCAGCAGCTTGGCCGTGGGCCCCAATCAGCCCCAGCATTTT
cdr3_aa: CASSLAVGPNQPQHF

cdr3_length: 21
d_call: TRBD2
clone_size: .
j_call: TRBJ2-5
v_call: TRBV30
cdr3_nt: TGTGCCTGGACTTCCCGAGGCGGGGCTAGCGGGGGGACCGAATTCCAAGAGACCCAGTACTTC
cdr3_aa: CAWTSRGGASGGTEFQETQYF